This TCR beta chain was captured by sequencing in a study of blood T cell repertoires in COVID-19. Across the study: Specimens from acute and convalescent COVID-19 originated in the United States, Italy and Spain. T cells, B-cell-depleted T cells, or PBMCs supplied cDNA or gDNA.

The CDR3 loop spans 15 amino acids. CDR1 and CDR2 from the germline V gene are MNHEY and SMNVEV (reference sequence). The J segment lost 5 bases and the V segment lost 1 base, leaving 7 bases of the junction unmatched. Per the study methods: Nucleated cell number was recorded as an estimate derived from reference gene primer amplification. Produced via immunoSEQ multiplex PCR; TCRdb's table is partial and in-frame only. V, J and clone size were drawn from that table, and D and trimming were deduced from the DNA. The sample yields about 57,000 clones, about 80% seen once. The specimen sequenced was peripheral blood. The TCR originated in a man aged 55 to 70 with acute or convalescent COVID-19. The chain couples TRBV27 to TRBJ2-7, with TRBD2 identical over 8 bases. As DNA, the CDR3 is TGTGCCAGCAGTTTATACCGGGAGGGCCCGCACGAGCAGTACTTC. This sequence encodes CASSLYREGPHEQYF.